These 3 T cell receptor beta chains were sequenced from one sample in a study of blood T cell repertoires in COVID-19. Produced via immunoSEQ multiplex PCR; TCRdb's table is partial and in-frame only. Here the sample spans 250,000 or so clones, 80% to 90% being singletons. The sequenced sample consisted of PBMCs or T cells enriched from blood (not recorded which). The receptors were sampled from a man aged 50 or older who had been exposed to COVID-19.

V is TRBV10-3 and J is TRBJ1-5; TRBD1 is a possible D gene (5 bases). V lost 7 bases and J 4 bases, leaving 14 bases between the germline ends. Germline V gene sequence: CDR1 ENHRY, CDR2 SYGVKD. The CDR3 has 14 amino acids. Here the CDR3 reads CAINSRGINQPQHF. The CDR3 coding sequence is TGTGCCATCAATTCCCGGGGGATTAATCAGCCCCAGCATTTT.

The chain couples TRBV7-9 to TRBJ1-4; D unresolved. This CDR3 has 15 residues. Trimming cost V 2 bases and J 8 bases, with 15 bases left between them. Germline lookup yields CDR1 SEHNR and CDR2 FQNEAQ (reference sequence). The chain's CDR3 is CASSLLLGRGEKLFF. In nucleotides, the CDR3 is TGTGCCAGCAGCTTATTGTTGGGCAGAGGGGAAAAACTGTTTTTT.

This clone has only one observation. V gene TRBV11-3 combines with J gene TRBJ1-1, with 7 nucleotides matching TRBD1. This CDR3 has 14 residues. Germline V gene lookup returns CDR1 SGHNT and CDR2 YENEEA. The V segment lost 6 bases and the J segment 11 bases; nucleotides outside the gene matches: 15. The CDR3 loop is CASSFRTGAARAFF. The CDR3 DNA reads TGTGCCAGCAGTTTTAGAACAGGGGCCGCACGGGCTTTCTTT.